Shown below are 26 T cell receptor beta chains from a single sample sequenced in a study of STAT3 mutations in large granular lymphocyte leukemia. Study-wide findings and caveats: Every T-cell large granular lymphocyte leukemia patient had at least one immunodominant TCR beta clonotype.

Profiled with immunoSEQ multiplex PCR; TCRdb holds only in-frame clones, not every one. Among 35,000 to 50,000 clones listed, 80% to 90% were seen once. No antigen is known for these receptors. Sequencing was performed on PBMCs. The receptors come from a human donor with T large granular lymphocyte leukemia. Some clones in this sample may be carry-over from other donors' samples.

The CDR3 here is CASSPGRETQYF. Here the CDR3 DNA reads TGTGCCAGCAGTCCTGGACGAGAGACCCAGTACTTC. This chain links TRBV28 with TRBJ2-5, with D unclear. The V gene's germline CDR1 is MDHEN and CDR2 SYDVKM. Trimming removed 5 bases from V and 4 bases from J, with 8 bases in between. The CDR3 spans 12 residues.

This clone was seen more than once but under ten times. V gene TRBV11-2 combines with J gene TRBJ2-3, with 9 bases that match TRBD1. The V and J ends lost 6 bases and 1 base, in that order; junction bases with no gene match: 5. Germline CDR1 SGHAT, CDR2 FQNNGV. The CDR3 runs 15 residues. Here the CDR3 reads CASRVDRGGTDTQYF. In DNA, the CDR3 is TGTGCCAGCAGAGTGGACAGGGGAGGCACAGATACGCAGTATTTT.

This sequence joins TRBV7-9 and TRBJ1-6, with D perhaps matching TRBD1 (6 bases). The CDR3 has 16 amino acids. Germline CDR1 reads SEHNR; CDR2 reads FQNEAQ (reference sequence). Trimming took 5 bases from V and 8 from J, leaving 19 bases between them. CDR3 region: CASSPQPHRADSPLHF. CDR3 nucleotide sequence: TGTGCCAGCAGCCCACAACCGCACAGGGCTGATTCACCCCTCCACTTT. The variable domain in full, with the rest retrieved from reference TRBV7-9 and TRBJ1-6, is DTGVSQNPRHKITKRGQNVTFRCDPISEHNRLYWYRQTLGQGPEFLTYFQNEAQLEKSRLLSDRFSAERPKGSFSTLEIQRTEQGDSAMYLCASSPQPHRADSPLHFGNGTRLTVT.

This chain uses TRBV28 with TRBJ1-4; no reliable D call. The CDR3 is 14 residues long. Trimming removed 3 bases at V and 0 bases at J, with 5 bases between. Germline values: CDR1 MDHEN, CDR2 SYDVKM. This CDR3 reads CASSFDPTNEKLFF. DNA of the CDR3: TGTGCCAGCAGTTTTGATCCAACTAATGAAAAACTGTTTTTT. Drawing the rest from reference TRBV28 and TRBJ1-4, the complete variable domain is DVKVTQSSRYLVKRTGEKVFLECVQDMDHENMFWYRQDPGLGLRLIYFSYDVKMKEKGDIPEGYSVSREKKERFSLILESASTNQTSMYLCASSFDPTNEKLFFGSGTQLSVL.

J is TRBJ1-2 and V is TRBV9, with D unresolved. The CDR3 has 14 residues. CDR1 SGDLS and CDR2 YYNGEE come from the germline V gene. Trimming took 0 bases from V and 2 from J, leaving 8 bases between them. CDR3 sequence reads: CASSVDSGNYGYTF. The DNA of the CDR3 is TGTGCCAGCAGCGTAGATAGCGGAAACTATGGCTACACCTTC.

This sequence joins TRBV27 and TRBJ2-7, with a possible D match to TRBD2 (6 bases). This CDR3 region has 16 residues. The V gene lost 6 bases and the J gene lost 6 bases, with 24 bases spanning the gap. Germline CDR1 and CDR2: MNHEY and SMNVEV (reference sequence). The DNA for the CDR3 is TGTGCCAGCAGCTTCCTCGGGGTTCCCCTCGGGGGCGAGCAGTACTTC. Its translation is CASSFLGVPLGGEQYF.

The chain links TRBV5-1 to TRBJ1-2; no definite D call. The CDR3 is 14 residues long. V shed 1 base and J shed 2 bases, with 9 bases lying between them. Germline loops: CDR1 SGHRS, CDR2 YFSETQ. The CDR3 coding sequence is TGCGCCAGCAGCTTGACACGTTTCAACTATGGCTACACCTTC. The encoded protein is CASSLTRFNYGYTF.

The chain links TRBV28 to TRBJ1-5; D call uncertain. This CDR3 has 12 residues. Trimming took off 3 bases at V and 6 bases at J, with 6 bases between the two ends. Germline lookup yields CDR1 MDHEN and CDR2 SYDVKM. The CDR3 region has the DNA TGTGCCAGCAGTTTGCTTGGTCAGCCCCAGCATTTT. Amino acids: CASSLLGQPQHF. Full variable domain (missing parts from reference TRBV28 and TRBJ1-5): DVKVTQSSRYLVKRTGEKVFLECVQDMDHENMFWYRQDPGLGLRLIYFSYDVKMKEKGDIPEGYSVSREKKERFSLILESASTNQTSMYLCASSLLGQPQHFGDGTRLSIL.

This chain connects TRBV5-5 to TRBJ2-5; maybe TRBD2 (5 bases). CDR3 size: 12 residues. Germline V CDR1 and CDR2: SGHKS, YYEKEE (reference sequence). The V and J ends lost 4 bases and 5 bases respectively, with 9 bases between them. This CDR3 is CASSPEVETQYF. The CDR3 nucleotides read TGTGCCAGCAGCCCGGAGGTGGAGACCCAGTACTTC.

The chain joins TRBV5-1 to TRBJ1-5; tentatively, D is TRBD1 (5 bases). Germline V CDR1 and CDR2: SGHRS, YFSETQ. The CDR3 is 15 residues long. V was shortened by 3 bases and J by 1 base, with 11 bases between the two germline ends. CDR3 sequence (DNA): TGCGCCAGCAGCTGGGACGGGGTGAGCAATCAGCCCCAGCATTTT. This gives the protein CASSWDGVSNQPQHF.

The chain links TRBV4-1 to TRBJ2-5, with 11 bases that match TRBD2. J gave up 4 bases and V 1 base, and 5 bases lay outside the gene matches. CDR1 and CDR2 from the germline V gene are MGHRA and YSYEKL. The CDR3 consists of 16 residues. CDR3 region: CASSQVAGGLGETQYF. The CDR3 nucleotides read TGCGCCAGCAGCCAAGTAGCGGGGGGGCTGGGAGAGACCCAGTACTTC.

The V and J genes are TRBV12-5 and TRBJ2-5; D remains unclear. Per germline, CDR1 LGHNT and CDR2 FRNRAP. There are 13 residues in the CDR3. Trimming removed 2 bases at V and 2 bases at J, with 6 bases between. The CDR3 bases are TGTGCTAGTGGTTTGTCAGAGCAAGAGACCCAGTACTTC. Its protein product is CASGLSEQETQYF.

The rearrangement uses TRBV27 and TRBJ2-7; D remains ambiguous. V dropped 6 bases and J dropped 3 bases, with 9 bases sitting between them. Germline V gene data show CDR1 as MNHEY and CDR2 as SMNVEV (reference sequence). This CDR3 is 12 amino acids long. CDR3 sequence (DNA): TGTGCCAGCAGCGCCCCCAACTACGAGCAGTACTTC. This translates into CASSAPNYEQYF.

The sample holds a few counts of this clone. This chain joins TRBV2 and TRBJ1-5, with D tentatively TRBD1 (6 bases). The V end lost 7 bases, the J end lost 2 bases, and 21 bases lay between the germline ends. This CDR3 contains 17 residues. Germline V CDR1 and CDR2: SNHLY, FYNNEI. CDR3 protein: CASTPYTGKSGNQPQHF. The CDR3 region has the DNA TGTGCCAGCACTCCCTATACAGGGAAATCGGGCAATCAGCCCCAGCATTTT.

The chain couples TRBV7-8 to TRBJ1-5; no firm D call. V shed 1 base and J shed 0 bases, with 4 bases lying between them. The CDR3 length is 14 residues. Per the germline V gene, CDR1 is SGHVS and CDR2 is FQNEAQ. CDR3: CASSLENSNQPQHF. CDR3 coding DNA: TGTGCCAGCAGCTTAGAAAATAGCAATCAGCCCCAGCATTTT. Full variable domain (remainder filled in from reference TRBV7-8 and TRBJ1-5): GAGVSQSPRYKVAKRGQDVALRCDPISGHVSLFWYQQALGQGPEFLTYFQNEAQLDKSGLPSDRFFAERPEGSVSTLKIQRTQQEDSAVYLCASSLENSNQPQHFGDGTRLSIL.

This clone has only a few counts. V is TRBV29-1 and J is TRBJ1-2, with D perhaps matching TRBD1 (6 bases). V was cut by 4 bases and J by 5 bases, with 11 bases left in between. CDR1 is SQVTM, CDR2 ANQGSEA, per germline. The CDR3 totals 12 residues. The CDR3: CSVGEQGYGYTF. The CDR3 DNA follows: TGCAGCGTTGGGGAGCAGGGGTATGGCTACACCTTC.

This chain connects TRBV4-1 to TRBJ2-5; no reliable D call. Germline V gene data show CDR1 as MGHRA and CDR2 as YSYEKL. CDR3 length equals 14 residues. Trimming removed 1 base from V and 3 bases from J, with 9 bases in between. The CDR3 nucleotides read TGCGCCAGCAGCCAAGTTGCTACCGAAGAGACCCAGTACTTC. It translates to CASSQVATEETQYF.

This chain links TRBV5-6 with TRBJ2-2; 8 positions agree with TRBD1. Trimming cost V 0 bases and J 3 bases; bases outside gene matches: 7. The CDR3 sequence is 17 residues long. CDR1 SGHDT and CDR2 YYEEEE come from the germline V gene. The CDR3 nucleotides are TGTGCCAGCAGCTTGGTTCGGGCAGGGGGCTACACCGGGGAGCTGTTTTTT. Protein sequence: CASSLVRAGGYTGELFF.

The chain carries TRBV7-2 and TRBJ2-1; 9 bases are a match to TRBD2. In germline, CDR1 is SGHTA, CDR2 FQGNSA. Trimming took 5 bases from V and 3 from J; bases not matched to a gene: 11. The CDR3 loop spans 17 amino acids. Here the CDR3 reads CASSPGLAGGFYNEQFF. CDR3 nucleotide sequence: TGTGCCAGCAGCCCGGGACTAGCAGGCGGTTTCTACAATGAGCAGTTCTTC.

The chain couples TRBV5-4 to TRBJ2-5; 10 nucleotides line up with TRBD2. This CDR3 contains 15 residues. V was clipped by 2 bases and J by 5 bases; unmatched bases: 6. Looked up from germline, CDR1 is SGHNT and CDR2 is YYREEE (reference sequence). Here the CDR3 reads CASSFRLAGEETQYF. CDR3 nucleotide sequence: TGTGCCAGCAGCTTTCGGCTAGCGGGGGAGGAGACCCAGTACTTC.

The chain combines TRBV18 with TRBJ1-4; perhaps TRBD1 as D (6 bases). The CDR3 runs 16 residues. Germline assignment: CDR1 KGHSH and CDR2 LQKENI. V lost 5 bases to trimming and J lost 0 bases, with 13 bases between them. In DNA, the CDR3 is TGTGCCAGCTCAGAAACAGGGATTACAACTAATGAAAAACTGTTTTTT. This translates into CASSETGITTNEKLFF.

The V call is TRBV5-1, the J call TRBJ2-3, with 10 bases aligning to TRBD2. Germline loops: CDR1 SGHRS, CDR2 YFSETQ. The CDR3 is made up of 17 amino acids. J lost 2 bases, V lost 0 bases, and 6 bases had no gene match. CDR3 DNA: TGCGCCAGCAGCTTGGAGGGTAGCGGGGGGTACACAGATACGCAGTATTTT. Its protein is CASSLEGSGGYTDTQYF.

The V and J genes are TRBV5-4 and TRBJ1-5; D gene ambiguous. Germline CDR1 reads SGHNT; CDR2 reads YYREEE (reference sequence). V lost 0 bases and J 0 bases, leaving 7 bases between the germline ends. The CDR3 runs 15 residues. For the CDR3, the DNA is TGTGCCAGCAGCTTGGGGACGGATAGCAATCAGCCCCAGCATTTT. Its protein is CASSLGTDSNQPQHF.

This clone turned up a few times. Germline and junction disagree at one end, which may indicate a read error. The chain couples TRBV10-2 to TRBJ1-2; D not certain. Germline V lookup: CDR1 WSHSY, CDR2 SAAADI. CDR3 length equals 12 residues. The CDR3 nucleotides read TGCGCCAGCGGTGACCGGGAGGAAGGCTACACCTTC. This sequence encodes CASGDREEGYTF.

The V call is TRBV11-2, the J call TRBJ2-3, with D possibly being TRBD1 (7 bases). The V end was cut by 1 base, the J end by 3 bases, with 20 bases between. This CDR3 region has 18 residues. CDR1 SGHAT and CDR2 FQNNGV come from the germline V gene. CDR3 loop: CASSLASWAGQSTDTQYF. CDR3 in DNA: TGTGCCAGCAGCTTAGCGTCCTGGGCGGGACAGAGTACAGATACGCAGTATTTT.

V is TRBV11-3 and J is TRBJ2-5, with a possible D match to TRBD2 (6 bases). The CDR3 extends over 13 amino acids. Germline assignment: CDR1 SGHNT and CDR2 YENEEA. V was pared by 3 bases and J by 2 bases, with 7 bases between. The CDR3 region has the DNA TGTGCCAGCAGCTTGGGGGGTCAAGAGACCCAGTACTTC. Translated, it gives CASSLGGQETQYF.